What follows describes a single T cell receptor beta chain. TCRdb's table, derived via immunoSEQ multiplex PCR, lists solely in-frame clones and lacks some. The sample has tens of thousands of clones, around 84% seen once; the top ten hold 9% to 15%. This specimen belongs to a study of blood T cell repertoires in COVID-19. Study-wide context: Both acute and convalescent COVID-19 samples were obtained from the United States, Italy and Spain. From T cells, B-cell-depleted T cells, or PBMCs came the material, which was cDNA or gDNA.

The CDR3 is 15 amino acids. CDR1 is SEHNR, CDR2 FQNEAQ, per germline (reference sequence). Unmatched junction bases numbered 6, after V lost 4 bases and J lost 2 bases. The clonotype originates from a human donor in a cohort sampled during active COVID-19. The chain carries TRBV7-9 and TRBJ2-7; TRBD1 aligns across 9 bases. Sequencing used peripheral blood. CDR3 protein: CASSYGQGMTYEQYF. For the CDR3, the DNA is TGTGCCAGCAGCTACGGACAGGGGATGACCTACGAGCAGTACTTC.